This is a list of T cell receptor beta chains from one sample in a study of T-cell memory formation after mild COVID-19. In TCRdb, the 5' RACE reads were re-called with MiXCR into one record per CDR3 protein. Among about 420,000 distinct CDR3 sequences listed, more than 20% were seen once. Sequencing was done on a sample of PBMCs or a T cell subset sorted from them (not recorded which). The receptors come from an adult woman who had mild COVID-19 (a few samples of this study predate the infection). Cell type and time point are not known. Each CDR3 is given with its conserved first and last residue. A D gene is named only where the DNA matches it firmly. A clone size is listed for some rows: how often the clone was seen (once, few, many), or a class if it is expanded.

clone_size	d_call	v_call	j_call	cdr3_aa	cdr3_nt
.	.	TRBV28	TRBJ2-6	CASSFRGAGANVLTF	TGTGCCAGCAGTTTCCGAGGGGCAGGGGCCAACGTCCTGACTTTC
few	.	TRBV5-1	TRBJ2-3	CASSWAGASTDTQYF	TGCGCCAGCAGCTGGGCAGGGGCTAGCACAGATACGCAGTATTTT
.	TRBD2	TRBV4-3	TRBJ2-5	CASSVGLAGEETQYF	TGCGCCAGCAGCGTCGGACTAGCGGGAGAAGAGACCCAGTACTTC
.	.	TRBV3-1	TRBJ1-2	CASSQGQDYGYTF	TGTGCCAGCAGCCAGGGACAAGACTATGGCTACACCTTC
few	.	TRBV28	TRBJ1-4	CASSLGTEKLFF	TGTGCCAGCAGTTTGGGAACAGAAAAACTGTTTTTT
.	TRBD2	TRBV12-3/TRBV12-4	TRBJ2-3	CASSSPGGITDTQYF	TGTGCCAGCAGTTCCCCCGGGGGGATCACAGATACGCAGTATTTT
few	TRBD2	TRBV7-8	TRBJ2-3	CASSPKRELSDTQYF	TGTGCCAGCAGCCCCAAGCGGGAGCTCTCAGATACGCAGTATTTT
once	TRBD2	TRBV5-1	TRBJ2-7	CASSRTSGNYEQYF	TGCGCCAGCAGTCGGACTAGCGGAAACTACGAGCAGTACTTC
few	.	TRBV7-2	TRBJ2-3	CASSSTRVPGQYF	TGTGCCAGCAGCTCAACCAGGGTCCCCGGGCAGTATTTT
.	.	TRBV5-1	TRBJ1-1	CASSLLGPGQNTEAFF	TGCGCCAGCAGCTTACTGGGGCCAGGCCAAAACACTGAAGCTTTCTTT
.	TRBD2	TRBV11-2	TRBJ2-3	CASSQPTSGGTDTQYF	TGTGCCAGCAGCCAACCCACTAGCGGGGGCACAGATACGCAGTATTTT
few	TRBD2	TRBV6-5	TRBJ2-7	CASSKGLAPYEQYF	TGTGCCAGCAGTAAAGGACTAGCGCCCTACGAGCAGTACTTC
.	TRBD2	TRBV14	TRBJ2-3	CASRAGGPYEAQYF	TGTGCCAGCAGAGCGGGAGGCCCTTATGAGGCGCAGTATTTT
.	.	TRBV7-9	TRBJ2-1	CASSLGAGFYNEQFF	TGTGCCAGCAGCTTAGGGGCGGGATTCTACAATGAGCAGTTCTTC
few	TRBD2	TRBV5-1	TRBJ2-4	CASSAGGPLAKNIQYF	TGCGCCAGCAGCGCGGGAGGCCCTCTAGCCAAAAACATTCAGTACTTC
few	TRBD1	TRBV18	TRBJ1-1	CASSPLTGVSEAFF	TGTGCCAGCTCACCGCTTACAGGGGTTAGTGAAGCTTTCTTT
.	.	TRBV2	TRBJ1-2	CASKLANYGYTF	TGTGCCAGCAAGCTGGCTAACTATGGCTACACCTTC
few	TRBD1	TRBV7-9	TRBJ2-1	CASTQGVF	TGTGCCAGCACCCAGGGGGTCTTC
few	TRBD1	TRBV7-6	TRBJ2-7	CASSSGTGASYEQYF	TGTGCCAGCAGCTCCGGGACAGGGGCATCCTACGAGCAGTACTTC
few	.	TRBV11-2	TRBJ2-1	CASSSVKWGRNEQFF	TGTGCCAGCAGCTCCGTCAAGTGGGGGCGGAATGAGCAGTTCTTC
few	.	TRBV7-9	TRBJ1-2	CASSLSGSGYTF	TGTGCCAGCAGCTTATCCGGGAGCGGCTACACCTTC
few	.	TRBV7-2	TRBJ1-5	CASSLEGMFQPQHF	TGTGCCAGCAGCTTAGAGGGGATGTTTCAGCCCCAGCATTTT
.	.	TRBV27	TRBJ2-7	CASRVDRGPYEQYF	TGTGCCAGCAGAGTTGATAGAGGGCCCTACGAGCAGTACTTC
.	.	TRBV6-5	TRBJ2-3	CASSQRPRTREGDTQYF	TGTGCCAGCAGTCAAAGACCGCGAACCCGAGAGGGAGATACGCAGTATTTT
.	TRBD2	TRBV30	TRBJ2-7	CAWSVGLAASYEQYF	TGTGCCTGGAGTGTGGGGCTAGCGGCCTCCTACGAGCAGTACTTC
.	TRBD1	TRBV5-1	TRBJ1-3	CASSLGTGRNTIYF	TGCGCCAGCAGCTTGGGGACAGGGCGAAACACCATATATTTT
.	.	TRBV21-1	TRBJ1-6	CASSCRGNSPLHF	TGTGCCAGCAGTTGTAGGGGCAATTCACCCCTCCACTTT
once	TRBD2	TRBV7-2	TRBJ2-1	CASSLSLATYNEQFF	TGTGCCAGCAGCTTATCACTAGCGACCTACAATGAGCAGTTCTTC
.	TRBD2	TRBV20-1	TRBJ2-1	CSARGLAPTYNEQFF	TGCAGTGCTAGAGGACTAGCGCCGACCTACAATGAGCAGTTCTTC
few	TRBD2	TRBV24-1	TRBJ2-1	CATSAQEGLAGDSEQFF	TGTGCCACCAGTGCTCAAGAGGGACTAGCGGGAGATAGTGAGCAGTTCTTC
few	.	TRBV5-5	TRBJ1-5	CASSLEGTTVNQPQHF	TGTGCCAGCAGCTTGGAAGGGACAACAGTCAATCAGCCCCAGCATTTT
.	.	TRBV5-1	TRBJ1-1	CASSLTGQGRFSDAFF	TGCGCCAGCAGCTTGACGGGGCAGGGCCGCTTTTCAGACGCTTTCTTT
.	.	TRBV5-1	TRBJ2-1	CASSLATGLNEQFF	TGCGCCAGCAGCTTGGCAACAGGGCTCAATGAGCAGTTCTTC
.	.	TRBV27	TRBJ2-7	CASSLSGRTFEQYF	TGTGCCAGCAGTTTGTCGGGACGCACCTTCGAGCAGTACTTC
.	.	TRBV15	TRBJ1-1	CATSSVLGGRTNTEAFF	TGTGCCACCAGCAGTGTCCTGGGAGGCAGAACGAACACTGAAGCTTTCTTT
.	.	TRBV5-1	TRBJ2-2	CASSSVTSPNTGELFF	TGCGCCAGCAGCTCCGTTACTAGCCCAAACACCGGGGAGCTGTTTTTT
.	TRBD1	TRBV12-3/TRBV12-4	TRBJ1-1	CASSQYGQGNTEAFF	TGTGCCAGCAGTCAATACGGACAGGGGAACACTGAAGCTTTCTTT
few	.	TRBV29-1	TRBJ2-2	CSVEGQFDGGELFF	TGCAGCGTTGAGGGTCAGTTCGACGGCGGGGAGCTGTTTTTT
.	.	TRBV2	TRBJ2-3	CASSLTDTDTQYF	TGTGCCAGCAGTTTGACAGACACAGATACGCAGTATTTT
.	.	TRBV2	TRBJ2-7	CASSETPAGPLNEQYF	TGTGCCAGCAGTGAAACACCGGCAGGACCCCTCAACGAGCAGTACTTC
.	.	TRBV6-5	TRBJ1-6	CASRPTGNSPLHF	TGTGCCAGCAGACCGACGGGAAATTCACCCCTCCACTTT
.	.	TRBV18	TRBJ2-3	CASSPLGGVNTDTQYF	TGTGCCAGCTCACCACTCGGGGGAGTTAACACAGATACGCAGTATTTT
few	.	TRBV24-1	TRBJ2-3	CATSDLVDLTDTQYF	TGTGCCACCAGTGATTTGGTGGACTTAACAGATACGCAGTATTTT
few	.	TRBV29-1	TRBJ2-7	CSVEGGQSWEQYF	TGCAGCGTTGAAGGGGGTCAGAGCTGGGAGCAGTACTTC
.	.	TRBV7-9	TRBJ1-2	CASSLEPGSTYGYTF	TGTGCCAGCAGCTTAGAACCGGGGTCCACCTATGGCTACACCTTC
few	.	TRBV10-3	TRBJ1-1	CAISAVVGQLEAFF	TGTGCCATTTCCGCGGTGGTGGGTCAACTTGAAGCTTTCTTT
.	.	TRBV30	TRBJ1-1	CAWSVAGVDTEAFF	TGTGCCTGGAGTGTAGCAGGGGTGGACACTGAAGCTTTCTTT
.	.	TRBV7-8	TRBJ2-2	CASSSRGGRGRINTGELFF	TGTGCCAGCAGCTCTCGGGGAGGCAGGGGAAGGATCAACACCGGGGAGCTGTTTTTT
once	TRBD1	TRBV12-3/TRBV12-4	TRBJ1-6	CASSFSGGDSPLHF	TGTGCCAGCAGTTTCTCAGGGGGAGATTCACCCCTCCACTTT
few	TRBD1	TRBV27	TRBJ2-7	CASKGQFSYEQYF	TGTGCCAGTAAGGGACAGTTCTCCTACGAGCAGTACTTC
few	TRBD2	TRBV12-3/TRBV12-4	TRBJ2-3	CASNRLLNSGSLLRTDTQYF	TGTGCCAGCAATAGGCTGCTAAATAGCGGGAGCCTTCTTCGGACAGATACGCAGTATTTT
few	.	TRBV7-2	TRBJ2-1	CASSFAVVNEQFF	TGTGCCAGCAGCTTCGCCGTCGTGAATGAGCAGTTCTTC